A selection of T cell receptor beta chains follows, all from one sample in a study of T cell changes during pregnancy in multiple sclerosis. The repertoire was sequenced with immunoSEQ multiplex PCR; TCRdb's copy has only in-frame clones and lacks some. This sample has over 65,000 clones; approximately 94% occur once, and the top ten carry 0.58%. This sample comprised peripheral blood, obtained in the third trimester of pregnancy. The receptors stem from a female donor with multiple sclerosis, enrolled in a pregnancy study. Each CDR3 is given without its conserved first and last residue.

V	J	CDR3
TRBV4-3	TRBJ1-1	ASSQVGQFQNAF
TRBV29-1	TRBJ2-5	SVDPLAGGRETQY
TRBV9	TRBJ2-7	ASSRDRASYEQY
TRBV5-6	TRBJ1-2	ASSLGQGESGYT
TRBV7-2	TRBJ1-5	ASSSQGQSNQPQH
TRBV5-1	TRBJ2-1	ASSTLSGTHNEQF
TRBV6-1	TRBJ2-3	ASSGVAGGGDTQY
TRBV5-4	TRBJ2-7	ASRPRGQIGKNEQY
TRBV7-2	TRBJ1-1	ASSFPARRVAEAF
TRBV7-6	TRBJ2-4	ASSSTSTLV
TRBV7-6	TRBJ2-7	ASSSPTSGISYEQY
TRBV5-8	TRBJ1-5	ARYSRQGAMGSNQPQH
TRBV5-1	TRBJ2-7	ASSLGGTNLREQY
TRBV6-5	TRBJ2-7	ASKLTGNPNYEQY
TRBV9	TRBJ2-2	ASSAETGGRTGELF
TRBV7-2	TRBJ2-7	ASSSARRMQY
TRBV5-6	TRBJ1-4	ASSLGGEEKLF
TRBV30	TRBJ1-5	AWSLGGEQPQH
TRBV7-7	TRBJ2-5	ASSSTGVETQY
TRBV19	TRBJ2-7	ASSTGSYEQY
TRBV30	TRBJ2-2	AWSSGTGAYTLSTGELF
TRBV7-2	TRBJ1-2	ASSSAGTGGYGYT
TRBV4-1	TRBJ2-5	ASSQESGGGTQY
TRBV7-3	TRBJ2-2	ASSLLGLGGPTGELF
TRBV5-6	TRBJ2-6	ASSIRGFSGANVLT
TRBV7-2	TRBJ2-7	ASSPRFIQY
TRBV5-6	NA	ASSLGNSYEQY
TRBV6-1	TRBJ2-7	ATDRGPYEQY
TRBV29-1	TRBJ2-5	SVGGATQY
TRBV6-1	TRBJ2-1	ASSFSGGYGNEQF
TRBV2	TRBJ2-1	ATSGGAYNEQF
TRBV5-4	TRBJ2-3	ASSINGRGYTDTQY
TRBV4-3	TRBJ2-1	ASSQDRLAGEQF
TRBV9	TRBJ2-3	ASSAGLLTDTQY
TRBV5-1	TRBJ2-3	ASSTTHQGGASTDTQY
TRBV23-1	TRBJ2-7	ASSQSGGFGRTGNEQY
TRBV6-1	TRBJ2-5	ASSTVDQETQY